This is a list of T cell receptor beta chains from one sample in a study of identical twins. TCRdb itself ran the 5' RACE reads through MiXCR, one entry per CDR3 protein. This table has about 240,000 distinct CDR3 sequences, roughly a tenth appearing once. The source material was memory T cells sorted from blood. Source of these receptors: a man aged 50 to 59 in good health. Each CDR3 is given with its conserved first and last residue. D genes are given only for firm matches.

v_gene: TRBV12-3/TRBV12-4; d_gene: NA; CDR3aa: CASSWAATSNTEAFF
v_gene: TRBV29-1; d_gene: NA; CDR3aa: CSVRWGYEQYF
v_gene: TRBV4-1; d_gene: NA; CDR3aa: CASSQGDSHNEKLFF
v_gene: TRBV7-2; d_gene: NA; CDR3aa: CASSLGGATNTEAFF
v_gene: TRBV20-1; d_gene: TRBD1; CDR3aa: CSQQKRTGSYEQYF
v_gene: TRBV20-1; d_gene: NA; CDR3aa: CSASDLLWTEAFF
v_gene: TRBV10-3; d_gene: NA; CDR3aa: CAMTRGLNTEAFF
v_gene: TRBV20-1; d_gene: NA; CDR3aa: CSARPPGVQGYTF
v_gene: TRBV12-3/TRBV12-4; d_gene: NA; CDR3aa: CASSSRGVAETQYF
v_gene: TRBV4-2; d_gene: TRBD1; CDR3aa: CASSHYGQGANEKLFF
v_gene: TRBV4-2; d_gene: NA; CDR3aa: CASSQDLEGGQETQYF
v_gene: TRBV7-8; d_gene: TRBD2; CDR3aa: CASSPRTSGGAGEQFF
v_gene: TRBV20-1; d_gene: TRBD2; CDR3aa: CSANIPSGRAETQYF
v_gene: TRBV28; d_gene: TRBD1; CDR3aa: CASSWLGQGVQPQHF
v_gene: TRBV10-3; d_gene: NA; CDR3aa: CAISESLVNTEAFF
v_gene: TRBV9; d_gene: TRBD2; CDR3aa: CASSVLPGVPGLVTYEQYF
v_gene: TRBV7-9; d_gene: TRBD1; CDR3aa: CASSRGQGNGYTF
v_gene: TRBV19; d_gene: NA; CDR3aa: CASSSPFATEAFF
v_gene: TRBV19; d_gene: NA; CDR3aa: CASYAVSYGYTF
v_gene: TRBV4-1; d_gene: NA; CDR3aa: CASSQDTSYNEQFF
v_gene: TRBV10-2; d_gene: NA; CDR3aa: CASSSGYTDTQYF
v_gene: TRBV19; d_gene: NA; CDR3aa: CASSIRGETQYF
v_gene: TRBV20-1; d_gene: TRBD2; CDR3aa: CSARHSGRAWNEQFF
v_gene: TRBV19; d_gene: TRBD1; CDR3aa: CASSMGTVVNYGYTF
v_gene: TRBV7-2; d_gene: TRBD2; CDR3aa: CASSAAGGFQWQETQYF
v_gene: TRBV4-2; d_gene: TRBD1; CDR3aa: CASSPGTDYQETQYF
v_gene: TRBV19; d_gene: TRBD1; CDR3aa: CASSISGTASTEAFF
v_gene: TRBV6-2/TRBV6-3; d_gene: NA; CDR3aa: CASSPGVPDTQYF
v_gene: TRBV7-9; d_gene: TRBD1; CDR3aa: CASSLPRTGGNTIYF
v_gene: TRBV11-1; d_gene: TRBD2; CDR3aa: CASSLSSSLAGDTGELFF
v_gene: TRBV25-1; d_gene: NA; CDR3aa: CASKRTVQETQYF
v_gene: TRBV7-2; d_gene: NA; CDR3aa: CASSPGLPGSEQYF
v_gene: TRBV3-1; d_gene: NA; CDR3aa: CASSQDVSSYGYTF
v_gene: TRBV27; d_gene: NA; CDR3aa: CASSFAGVGQPQHF
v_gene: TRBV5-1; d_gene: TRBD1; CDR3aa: CATSPGQAYTDTQYF
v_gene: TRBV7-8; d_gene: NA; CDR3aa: CASSMHYLRTDTQYF
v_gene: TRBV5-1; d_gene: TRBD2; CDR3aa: CASKVGGRVDEQFF